This TCR beta chain was retrieved from a study of T-cell memory formation after mild COVID-19. The CDR3 is made up of 16 amino acids. V lost 5 bases, J lost 3 bases, and 18 bases lay in between. With constant-segment primers, 5'RACE yielded cDNA libraries of TCR alpha and TCR beta that carried sample barcodes and UMIs. TCRdb called the 5' RACE reads again in MiXCR, with one record for every CDR3 protein. Here the sample spans 400,000 to 550,000 distinct CDR3 sequences, about 23% being singletons. This clonotype came up a few times. The antigen is not known. Whole-study findings and limits: Clones contracting across day 15 to 85 had a balanced CD4/CD8 profile; later expanding clones leaned CD4+. Memory sampled before infection contained some responding clones, suggesting cross-reactive memory joined.

Sample: PBMCs or a T cell subset sorted from them (not recorded which). The receptor was isolated from an adult woman who had mild COVID-19 (a few samples of this study predate the infection). Cell type and time point are not known. V and J are TRBV12-3 or TRBV12-4 and TRBJ2-3; a weak D match, TRBD1 (5 bases). CDR3 residues: CASSPETAGITDTQYF. In nucleotides, the CDR3 is TGTGCCAGCAGTCCTGAGACAGCTGGAATTACAGATACGCAGTATTTT.